This section outlines one T cell receptor beta chain sequence together with its context. Repertoires were generated with immunoSEQ multiplex PCR, while TCRdb's copy carries only in-frame clones and drops some. The sample yields about 55,000 clones, about nine tenths seen once. This sample is drawn from a study of blood T cell repertoires in COVID-19. J gave up 4 bases and V 2 bases, and 14 bases lay outside the gene matches. This CDR3 region has 20 residues. CDR1 and CDR2 from the germline V gene are SGHDN and FVKESK. The V call is TRBV14, the J call TRBJ2-6, with 10 bases identical to TRBD1. Sample: peripheral blood. The clonotype comes from a man in his forties or fifties with COVID-19, enrolled during active disease. This CDR3 is CASSQSPIPGQGIGANVLTF. The CDR3 coding sequence is TGTGCCAGCAGCCAATCGCCGATTCCGGGACAGGGGATCGGGGCCAACGTCCTGACTTTC.